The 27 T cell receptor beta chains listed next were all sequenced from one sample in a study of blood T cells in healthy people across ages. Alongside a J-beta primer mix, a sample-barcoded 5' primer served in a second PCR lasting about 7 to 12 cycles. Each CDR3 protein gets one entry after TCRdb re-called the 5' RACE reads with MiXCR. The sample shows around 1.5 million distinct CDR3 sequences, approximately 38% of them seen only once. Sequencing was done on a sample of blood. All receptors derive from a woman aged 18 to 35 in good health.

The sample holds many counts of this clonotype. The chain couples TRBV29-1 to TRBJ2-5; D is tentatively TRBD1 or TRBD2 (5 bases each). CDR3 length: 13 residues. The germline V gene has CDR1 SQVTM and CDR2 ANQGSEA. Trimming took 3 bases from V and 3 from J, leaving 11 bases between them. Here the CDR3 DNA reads TGCAGCGTTGACTCCTTGGGGGAAGAGACCCAGTACTTC. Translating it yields CSVDSLGEETQYF.

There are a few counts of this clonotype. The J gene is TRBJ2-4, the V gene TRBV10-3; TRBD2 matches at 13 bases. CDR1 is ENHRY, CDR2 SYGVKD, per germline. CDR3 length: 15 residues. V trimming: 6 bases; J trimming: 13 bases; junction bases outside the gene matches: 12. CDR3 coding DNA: TGTGCCATCAGCGGGACTAGCGGGGACCACTGGCAGCAGTACTTC. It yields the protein CAISGTSGDHWQQYF.

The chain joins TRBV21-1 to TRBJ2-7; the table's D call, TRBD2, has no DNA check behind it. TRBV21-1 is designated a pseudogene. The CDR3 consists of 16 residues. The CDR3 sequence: CASRGLAGANACEQYF. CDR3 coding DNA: TGTGCCAGCAGAGGACTAGCGGGAGCAAATGCCTGCGAGCAGTACTTC.

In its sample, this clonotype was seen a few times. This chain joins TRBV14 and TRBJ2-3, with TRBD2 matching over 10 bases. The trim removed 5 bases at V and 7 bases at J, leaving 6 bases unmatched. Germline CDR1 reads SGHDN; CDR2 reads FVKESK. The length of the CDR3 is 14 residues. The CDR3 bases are TGTGCCAGCAGCTCAAGTACTAGCGGGAATACGCAGTATTTT. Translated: CASSSSTSGNTQYF.

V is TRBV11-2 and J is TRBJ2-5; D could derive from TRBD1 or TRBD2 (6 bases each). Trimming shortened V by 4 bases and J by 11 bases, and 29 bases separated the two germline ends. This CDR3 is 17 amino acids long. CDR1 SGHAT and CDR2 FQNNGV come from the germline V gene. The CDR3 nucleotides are TGTGCCAGCAGCTCATTAAGACCGGGGGCCGCCCGGGATGTGCAGTACTTC. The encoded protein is CASSSLRPGAARDVQYF.

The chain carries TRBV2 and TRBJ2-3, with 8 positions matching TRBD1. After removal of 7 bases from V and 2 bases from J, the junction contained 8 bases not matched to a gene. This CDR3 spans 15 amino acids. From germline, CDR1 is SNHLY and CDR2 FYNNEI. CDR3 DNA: TGTGCCAGCAATTTGCAGGGGGCTCTCACAGATACGCAGTATTTT. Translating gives CASNLQGALTDTQYF.

CDR3 sequence (DNA): TGTGCCAGCAGCTTAGGGGGACTAGCCCCCTACAATGAGCAGTACTTC. It is translated as CASSLGGLAPYNEQYF. This chain uses TRBV7-9 with TRBJ2-1; 9 bases align to TRBD2. The end of the DNA is better explained by TRBJ2-7, so the J call may be wrong. Germline-derived CDR1 and CDR2 are SEHNR and FQNEAQ (reference sequence). CDR3 length: 16 amino acids.

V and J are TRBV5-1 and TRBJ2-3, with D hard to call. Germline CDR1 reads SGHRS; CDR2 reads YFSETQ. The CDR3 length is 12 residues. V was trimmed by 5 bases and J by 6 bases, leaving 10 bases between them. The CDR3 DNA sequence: TGCGCCAGCAGTGTAATTTCGGATACGCAGTATTTT. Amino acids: CASSVISDTQYF.

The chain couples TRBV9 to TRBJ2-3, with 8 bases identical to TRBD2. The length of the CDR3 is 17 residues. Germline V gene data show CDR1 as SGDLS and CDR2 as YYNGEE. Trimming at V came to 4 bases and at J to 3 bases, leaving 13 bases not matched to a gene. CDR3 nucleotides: TGTGCCAGCAGCCCCCACGGGGGACTAGTGGGGACAGATACGCAGTATTTT. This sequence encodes CASSPHGGLVGTDTQYF.

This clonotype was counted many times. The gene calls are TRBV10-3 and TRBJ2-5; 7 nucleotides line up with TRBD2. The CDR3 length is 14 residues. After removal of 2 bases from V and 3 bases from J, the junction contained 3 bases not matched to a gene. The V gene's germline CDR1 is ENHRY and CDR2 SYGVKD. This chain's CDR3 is CAISEIAGEETQYF. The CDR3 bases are TGTGCCATCAGTGAGATTGCGGGAGAAGAGACCCAGTACTTC.

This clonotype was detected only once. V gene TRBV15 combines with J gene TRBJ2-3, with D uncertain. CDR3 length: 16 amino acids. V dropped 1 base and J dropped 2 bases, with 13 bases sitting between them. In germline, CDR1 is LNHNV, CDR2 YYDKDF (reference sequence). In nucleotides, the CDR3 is TGTGCCACCAGCAGAGGTAGTGTAAGCCTCACAGATACGCAGTATTTT. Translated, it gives CATSRGSVSLTDTQYF.

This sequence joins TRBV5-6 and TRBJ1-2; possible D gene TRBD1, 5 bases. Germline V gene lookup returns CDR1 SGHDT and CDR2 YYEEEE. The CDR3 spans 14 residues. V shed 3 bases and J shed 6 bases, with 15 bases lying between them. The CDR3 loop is CASSSDRGWNGYTF. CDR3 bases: TGTGCCAGCAGCTCGGACCGGGGCTGGAATGGCTACACCTTC. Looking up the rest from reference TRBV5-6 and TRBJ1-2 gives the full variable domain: DAGVTQSPTHLIKTRGQQVTLRCSPKSGHDTVSWYQQALGQGPQFIFQYYEEEERQRGNFPDRFSGHQFPNYSSELNVNALLLGDSALYLCASSSDRGWNGYTFGSGTRLTVV.

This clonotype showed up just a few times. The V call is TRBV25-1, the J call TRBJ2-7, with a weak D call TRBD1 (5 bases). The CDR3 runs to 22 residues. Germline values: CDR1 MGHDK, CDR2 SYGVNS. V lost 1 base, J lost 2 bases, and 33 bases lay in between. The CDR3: CASSEFSSVAPDRLGAAYEQYF. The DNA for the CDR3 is TGTGCCAGCAGTGAATTTTCGTCCGTGGCGCCAGATCGGTTAGGGGCGGCCTACGAGCAGTACTTC.

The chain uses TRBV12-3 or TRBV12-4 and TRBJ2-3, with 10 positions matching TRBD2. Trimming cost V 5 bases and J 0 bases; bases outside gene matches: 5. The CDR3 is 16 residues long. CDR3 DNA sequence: TGTGCCAGCAGTATAATAGCGGGAGGAAGCACAGATACGCAGTATTTT. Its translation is CASSIIAGGSTDTQYF.

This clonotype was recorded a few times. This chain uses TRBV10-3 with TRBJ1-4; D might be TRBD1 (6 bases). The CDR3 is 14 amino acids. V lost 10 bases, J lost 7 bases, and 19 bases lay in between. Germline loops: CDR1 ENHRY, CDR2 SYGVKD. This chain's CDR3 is CATRFQGGGEKLFF. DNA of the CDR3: TGTGCCACCCGATTCCAGGGAGGGGGTGAAAAACTGTTTTTT.

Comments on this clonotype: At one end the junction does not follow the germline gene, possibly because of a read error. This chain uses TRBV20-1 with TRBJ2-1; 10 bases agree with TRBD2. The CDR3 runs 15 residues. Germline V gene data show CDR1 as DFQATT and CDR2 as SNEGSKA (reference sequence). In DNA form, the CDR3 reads TGCAGTGCTTCTAAGGTAGGGCTAGCGGGAGACGAGCGGTTCTTC. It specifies CSASKVGLAGDERFF.

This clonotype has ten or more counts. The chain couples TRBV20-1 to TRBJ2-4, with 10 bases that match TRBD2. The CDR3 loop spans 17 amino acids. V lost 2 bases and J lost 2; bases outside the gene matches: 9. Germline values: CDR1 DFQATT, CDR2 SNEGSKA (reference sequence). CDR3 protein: CSARRLAGEVTKNIQYF. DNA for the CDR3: TGCAGTGCTAGAAGGCTAGCGGGAGAAGTGACCAAAAACATTCAGTACTTC.

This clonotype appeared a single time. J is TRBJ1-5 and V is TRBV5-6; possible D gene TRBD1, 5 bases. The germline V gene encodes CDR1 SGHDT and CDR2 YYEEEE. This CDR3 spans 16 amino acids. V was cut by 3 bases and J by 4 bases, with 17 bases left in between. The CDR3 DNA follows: TGTGCCAGCAGCTGGGATGTCCGGGGCCCAAATCAGCCCCAGCATTTT. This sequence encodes CASSWDVRGPNQPQHF.

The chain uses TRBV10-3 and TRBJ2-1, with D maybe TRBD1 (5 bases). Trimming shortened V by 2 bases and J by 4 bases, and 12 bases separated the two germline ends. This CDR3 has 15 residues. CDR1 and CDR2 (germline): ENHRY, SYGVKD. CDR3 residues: CAISEGAVVYNEQFF. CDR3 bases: TGTGCCATCAGTGAGGGGGCAGTAGTTTACAATGAGCAGTTCTTC.

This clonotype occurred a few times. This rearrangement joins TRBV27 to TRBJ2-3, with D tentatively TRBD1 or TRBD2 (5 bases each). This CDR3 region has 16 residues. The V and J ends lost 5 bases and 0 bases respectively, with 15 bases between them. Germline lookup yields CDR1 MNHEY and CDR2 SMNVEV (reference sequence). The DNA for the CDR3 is TGTGCCAGCAGTCTAGAGGGACGGAGCAGCACAGATACGCAGTATTTT. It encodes CASSLEGRSSTDTQYF.

The CDR3 reads CASSVLTSGNEWASYEQYF. The CDR3 coding sequence is TGTGCCAGCAGCGTCCTGACTAGCGGGAATGAGTGGGCGTCCTACGAGCAGTACTTC. The chain joins TRBV5-5 to TRBJ2-7, with TRBD2 matching over 11 bases. The V segment lost 4 bases and the J segment 1 base; nucleotides outside the gene matches: 16. The CDR3 spans 19 residues. Germline CDR1 SGHKS, CDR2 YYEKEE (reference sequence). The full variable domain, completed using reference TRBV5-5 and TRBJ2-7, is DAGVTQSPTHLIKTRGQQVTLRCSPISGHKSVSWYQQVLGQGPQFIFQYYEKEERGRGNFPDRFSARQFPNYSSELNVNALLLGDSALYLCASSVLTSGNEWASYEQYFGPGTRLTVT.

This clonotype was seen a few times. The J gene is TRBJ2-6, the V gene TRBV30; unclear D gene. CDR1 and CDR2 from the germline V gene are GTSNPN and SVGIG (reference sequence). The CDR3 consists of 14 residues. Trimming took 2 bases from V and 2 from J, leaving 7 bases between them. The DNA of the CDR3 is TGTGCCTGGAGTAGGACCCCTGGGGCCAACGTCCTGACTTTC. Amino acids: CAWSRTPGANVLTF. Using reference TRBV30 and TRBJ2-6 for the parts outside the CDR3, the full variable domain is SQTIHQWPATLVQPVGSPLSLECTVEGTSNPNLYWYRQAAGRGLQLLFYSVGIGQISSEVPQNLSASRPQDRQFILSSKKLLLSDSGFYLCAWSRTPGANVLTFGAGSRLTVL.

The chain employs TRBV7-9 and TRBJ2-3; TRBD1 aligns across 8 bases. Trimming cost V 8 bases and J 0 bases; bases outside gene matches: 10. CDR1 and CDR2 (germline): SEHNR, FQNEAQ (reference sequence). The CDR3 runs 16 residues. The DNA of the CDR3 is TGTGCCAGCCCCCCTCCGGGACAGGCTAGCACAGATACGCAGTATTTT. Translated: CASPPPGQASTDTQYF.

The CDR3 loop is CASTGRPQETQYF. The DNA of the CDR3 is TGTGCCAGCACTGGGAGGCCCCAAGAGACCCAGTACTTC. The V and J genes are TRBV12-3 or TRBV12-4 and TRBJ2-5; D may be TRBD2 (6 bases). The CDR3 length is 13 residues. Trimming took off 7 bases at V and 1 base at J, with 10 bases between the two ends.

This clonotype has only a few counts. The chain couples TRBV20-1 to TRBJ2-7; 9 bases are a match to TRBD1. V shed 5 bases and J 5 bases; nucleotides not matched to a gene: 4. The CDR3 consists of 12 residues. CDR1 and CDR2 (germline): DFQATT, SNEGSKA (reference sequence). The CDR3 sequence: CSARQGGNEQYF. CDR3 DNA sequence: TGCAGTGCTCGACAGGGGGGAAACGAGCAGTACTTC.

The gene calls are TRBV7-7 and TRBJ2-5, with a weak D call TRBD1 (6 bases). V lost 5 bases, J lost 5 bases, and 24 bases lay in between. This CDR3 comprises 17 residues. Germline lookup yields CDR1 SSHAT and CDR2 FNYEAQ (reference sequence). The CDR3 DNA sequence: TGTGCCAGCAGCCCCATGGGGGCGATTGAACTGGGGGAGACCCAGTACTTC. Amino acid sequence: CASSPMGAIELGETQYF.

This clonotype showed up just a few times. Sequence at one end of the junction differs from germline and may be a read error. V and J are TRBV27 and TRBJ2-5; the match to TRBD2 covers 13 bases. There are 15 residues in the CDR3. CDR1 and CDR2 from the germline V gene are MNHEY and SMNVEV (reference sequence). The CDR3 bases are TGTGCCAGCTCGGGACTAGCGGGGATCCAAGAGACCCGGTACTTC. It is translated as CASSGLAGIQETRYF.